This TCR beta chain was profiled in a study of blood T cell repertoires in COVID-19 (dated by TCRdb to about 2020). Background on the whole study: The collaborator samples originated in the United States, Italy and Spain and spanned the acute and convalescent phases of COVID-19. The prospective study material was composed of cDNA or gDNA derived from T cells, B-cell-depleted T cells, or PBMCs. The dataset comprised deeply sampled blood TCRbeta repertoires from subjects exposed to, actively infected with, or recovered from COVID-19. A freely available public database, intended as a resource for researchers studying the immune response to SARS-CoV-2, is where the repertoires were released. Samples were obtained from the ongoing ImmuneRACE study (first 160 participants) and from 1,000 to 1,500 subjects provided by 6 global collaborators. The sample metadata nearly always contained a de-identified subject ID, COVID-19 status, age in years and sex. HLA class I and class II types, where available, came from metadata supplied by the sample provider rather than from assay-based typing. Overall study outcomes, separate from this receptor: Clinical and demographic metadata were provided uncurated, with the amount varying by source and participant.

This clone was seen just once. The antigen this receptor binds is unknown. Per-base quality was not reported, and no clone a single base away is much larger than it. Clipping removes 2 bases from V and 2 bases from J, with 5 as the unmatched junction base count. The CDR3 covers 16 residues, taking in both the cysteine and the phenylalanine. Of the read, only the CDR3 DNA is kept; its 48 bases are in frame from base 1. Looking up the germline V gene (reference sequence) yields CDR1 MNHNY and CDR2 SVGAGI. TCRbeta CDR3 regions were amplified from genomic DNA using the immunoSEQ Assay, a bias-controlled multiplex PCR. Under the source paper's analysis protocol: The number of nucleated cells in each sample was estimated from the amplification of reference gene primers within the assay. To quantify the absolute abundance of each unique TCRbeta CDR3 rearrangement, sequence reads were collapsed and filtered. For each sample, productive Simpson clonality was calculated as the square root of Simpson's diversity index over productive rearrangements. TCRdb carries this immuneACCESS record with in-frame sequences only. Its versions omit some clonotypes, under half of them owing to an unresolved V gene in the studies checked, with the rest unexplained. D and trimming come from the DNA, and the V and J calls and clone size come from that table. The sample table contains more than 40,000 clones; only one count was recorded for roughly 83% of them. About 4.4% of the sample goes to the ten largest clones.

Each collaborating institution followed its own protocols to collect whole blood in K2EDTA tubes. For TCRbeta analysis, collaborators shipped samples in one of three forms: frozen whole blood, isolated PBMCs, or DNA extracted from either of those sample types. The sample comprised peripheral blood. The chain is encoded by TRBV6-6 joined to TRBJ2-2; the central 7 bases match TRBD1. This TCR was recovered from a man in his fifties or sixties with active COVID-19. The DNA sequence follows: TGTGCCAGCAGTTACGGCAGGGGGACAAACACCGGGGAGCTGTTTTTT. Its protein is CASSYGRGTNTGELFF.